This TCR beta chain was sequenced in a study of cytomegalovirus exposure and HLA in healthy donors. CDR1 KGHSH and CDR2 LQKENI come from the germline V gene. The CDR3 runs 12 residues. V was clipped by 5 bases and J by 5 bases, with 4 bases between them. The PCR contained 60 Vbeta and 13 Jbeta primers. The protocol was immunoSEQ multiplex PCR, while the TCRdb copy is restricted to in-frame clones and leaves out a portion. The table for this sample gives roughly 62,000 clones. Overall study findings and caveats: Earlier analysis looked at TCR beta V segments, and most were productive about 87% or about 30% of the time.

For this clone: The target antigen is unknown.

Sequenced input: PBMCs. The gene calls are TRBV18 and TRBJ1-6, with no clear D. The TCR comes from a male donor in good health and CMV-seronegative. Written as DNA, the CDR3 is TGTGCCAGCTCATCTAATAATTCACCCCTCCACTTT. Protein: CASSSNNSPLHF.